These 18 T cell receptor beta chains share one sample of origin, sequenced in a study of read filtering for tumor transcriptome and immune sequencing. Molecular barcoded adaptors covering alpha/delta and beta/gamma chains were used on roughly 400 ng RNA. One entry per CDR3 protein results from TCRdb running MiXCR on the reads. This table holds some 140,000 distinct CDR3 sequences, around 14% found once. Sequences were obtained from a population of CD138-negative cells sorted from bone marrow. These TCRs come from a donor aged 40 or older with multiple myeloma.

The chain employs TRBV5-5 and TRBJ2-3; 11 nucleotides match TRBD2. Germline trimming cut 4 bases from V and 6 bases from J; bases unmatched to any gene: 16. CDR3 length: 18 amino acids. The germline V gene has CDR1 SGHKS and CDR2 YYEKEE (reference sequence). The CDR3 region has the DNA TGTGCCAGCAGCCCACTGGGGACTAGCGGAGGCCCAAGTGATACGCAGTATTTT. Translated: CASSPLGTSGGPSDTQYF. Based on the CDR3 plus reference TRBV5-5 and TRBJ2-3, the full variable domain is DAGVTQSPTHLIKTRGQQVTLRCSPISGHKSVSWYQQVLGQGPQFIFQYYEKEERGRGNFPDRFSARQFPNYSSELNVNALLLGDSALYLCASSPLGTSGGPSDTQYFGPGTRLTVL.

As regards this clonotype: One end of the junction does not line up with germline, which may come from a read error. This chain joins TRBV27 and TRBJ2-1, with a weak D call TRBD1 (6 bases). This CDR3 region has 16 residues. Germline V lookup: CDR1 MNHEY, CDR2 SMNVEV (reference sequence). CDR3 sequence (DNA): TGTGCCAGCAGACTGACAGGAACTTCACCCTACAGTGAGCGGTTCTTC. It translates to CASRLTGTSPYSERFF.

This clonotype was seen more than once but under ten times. The chain couples TRBV30 to TRBJ2-2, with TRBD1 identical over 7 bases. V trimming: 2 bases; J trimming: 1 base; junction bases outside the gene matches: 4. The CDR3 has 15 residues. Germline CDR1 is GTSNPN and CDR2 is SVGIG (reference sequence). CDR3 sequence: CAWSSGTVNTGELFF. The CDR3 DNA follows: TGTGCCTGGAGTTCCGGGACAGTGAACACCGGGGAGCTGTTTTTT.

This clonotype appeared many times. The chain combines TRBV7-9 with TRBJ2-6, with TRBD1 matching 8 bases. The germline V gene encodes CDR1 SEHNR and CDR2 FQNEAQ (reference sequence). This CDR3 has 16 residues. V lost 5 bases and J lost 3; bases outside the gene matches: 6. CDR3 nucleotide sequence: TGTGCCAGCAGCCTCTCTGACAGGGGTGGGGCCAACGTCCTGACTTTC. This sequence encodes CASSLSDRGGANVLTF.

The chain is built from TRBV19 and TRBJ1-6; no firm D call. With 3 bases removed from V and 5 bases from J, the gap between germline ends came to 11 bases. Germline CDR1 is LNHDA and CDR2 is SQIVND (reference sequence). This CDR3 contains 15 residues. DNA for the CDR3: TGTGCCAGTAGTATCCAAGAACTTGATAATTCACCCCTCCACTTT. Its translation: CASSIQELDNSPLHF.

This clonotype was recorded at least ten times. The chain has TRBV5-1 and TRBJ2-1; 12 nucleotides agree with TRBD1. This CDR3 spans 15 amino acids. CDR1 is SGHRS and CDR2 is YFSETQ in the germline V gene. V was clipped by 3 bases and J by 7 bases; unmatched bases: 5. The DNA for the CDR3 is TGCGCCAGCAGCTCGCCGGGACAGGGGGCAAATGAGCAGTTCTTC. It specifies CASSSPGQGANEQFF.

Regarding this clonotype: A much larger clonotype is one base distant, so this may be a read error. The gene calls are TRBV6-2 or TRBV6-3 and TRBJ2-3; D is undetermined. This CDR3 region has 14 residues. The germline gives CDR1 MNHEY, CDR2 SVGEGT. Trimming took off 4 bases at V and 1 base at J, with 9 bases between the two ends. DNA of the CDR3: TGTGCCAGCAGTTCCACATACGGCACAGATACGCAGTATTTT. Residues: CASSSTYGTDTQYF.

The genes are TRBV7-9 and TRBJ1-3; 9 bases are a match to TRBD1. The CDR3 totals 19 residues. Germline V CDR1 and CDR2: SEHNR, FQNEAQ (reference sequence). The ends lost 5 bases at V and 1 base at J; junction bases unmatched: 15. The CDR3 DNA sequence: TGTGCCAGCAGCCCATCCGGGACAGGGTTAACTTGGTCTGGAAACACCATATATTTT. As protein: CASSPSGTGLTWSGNTIYF. Filled out from reference TRBV7-9 and TRBJ1-3, the complete variable domain reads DTGVSQNPRHKITKRGQNVTFRCDPISEHNRLYWYRQTLGQGPEFLTYFQNEAQLEKSRLLSDRFSAERPKGSFSTLEIQRTEQGDSAMYLCASSPSGTGLTWSGNTIYFGEGSWLTVV.

This clonotype was detected ten times or more. This chain links TRBV6-1 with TRBJ2-4; maybe TRBD2 (5 bases). The CDR3 sequence is 15 residues long. Germline CDR1 reads MNHNS; CDR2 reads SASEGT. V lost 1 base to trimming and J lost 1 base, with 8 bases between them. CDR3 sequence: CASSEVRVAKNIQYF. In nucleotides, the CDR3 is TGTGCCAGCAGTGAAGTGAGGGTGGCCAAAAACATTCAGTACTTC.

This clonotype has a handful of counts. The J gene is TRBJ2-3, the V gene TRBV7-2; TRBD2 might be the D (5 bases). There are 16 residues in the CDR3. The ends were cut back, 0 bases at V and 1 base at J, with 11 bases in the middle. Germline-derived CDR1 and CDR2 are SGHTA and FQGNSA. CDR3 amino acids: CASSLAPGRGTDTQYF. For the CDR3, the DNA is TGTGCCAGCAGCTTAGCGCCGGGAAGAGGCACAGATACGCAGTATTTT.

This chain links TRBV18 with TRBJ2-5; D remains ambiguous. Germline CDR1 and CDR2: KGHSH and LQKENI. Trimming took 3 bases from V and 5 from J, leaving 10 bases between them. CDR3 length: 13 amino acids. The CDR3 DNA follows: TGTGCCAGCTCACCTGGATACCGGGAGACCCAGTACTTC. Its protein product is CASSPGYRETQYF.

This clonotype was detected ten times or more. The V gene is TRBV24-1, the J gene TRBJ2-2; 10 nucleotides agree with TRBD2. This CDR3 region has 19 residues. The J segment lost 6 bases and the V segment lost 0 bases, leaving 12 bases of the junction unmatched. Germline CDR1 is KGHDR and CDR2 is SFDVKD. As DNA, the CDR3 is TGTGCCACCAGTGATTTGCCCCTAGCGGGAGTAACGTGGGCCGGGGAGCTGTTTTTT. It encodes CATSDLPLAGVTWAGELFF.

This clonotype was counted only a few times. This sequence joins TRBV5-5 and TRBJ2-3; D unresolved. The V gene lost 0 bases and the J gene lost 6 bases, with 5 bases spanning the gap. Germline values: CDR1 SGHKS, CDR2 YYEKEE (reference sequence). The CDR3 totals 12 residues. CDR3 coding DNA: TGTGCCAGCAGCTTGGAAGTGGATACGCAGTATTTT. This sequence encodes CASSLEVDTQYF.

This clonotype was observed at least ten times. The chain recombines TRBV18 with TRBJ1-3; unclear D gene. V was trimmed by 6 bases and J by 0 bases, leaving 12 bases between them. The CDR3 spans 15 residues. Germline V gene sequence: CDR1 KGHSH, CDR2 LQKENI. The chain's CDR3 is CASSSERNSGNTIYF. The CDR3 coding sequence is TGTGCCAGCTCCTCCGAACGGAACTCTGGAAACACCATATATTTT.

This clonotype showed up many times. CDR3 nucleotide sequence: TGTGCCAGCAGTTACGCGAACACTGAAGCTTTCTTT. Protein: CASSYANTEAFF. V gene TRBV6-2 or TRBV6-3 combines with J gene TRBJ1-1; D call uncertain. Germline values: CDR1 MNHEY, CDR2 SVGEGT. The CDR3 length is 12 residues. The ends were cut back, 2 bases at V and 1 base at J, with 2 bases in the middle.

This clonotype was detected ten times or more. CDR3 DNA sequence: TGTGCCATCAGTGAACAACTGAACACTGAAGCTTTCTTT. Its protein product is CAISEQLNTEAFF. This sequence joins TRBV10-3 and TRBJ1-1; D not certain. The V gene lost 3 bases and the J gene lost 0 bases, with 5 bases spanning the gap. The CDR3 is 13 amino acids. Per germline, CDR1 ENHRY and CDR2 SYGVKD.

This clonotype appeared many times. This rearrangement joins TRBV20-1 to TRBJ2-7; 9 nucleotides align to TRBD1. The CDR3 totals 15 residues. From germline, CDR1 is DFQATT and CDR2 SNEGSKA (reference sequence). V lost 1 base, J lost 4 bases, and 8 bases stayed unmatched. The CDR3 is CSARGGTGRIYEQYF. CDR3 DNA: TGCAGTGCTAGAGGGGGGACAGGGCGGATTTACGAGCAGTACTTC.

This clonotype was picked up many times. The rearrangement joins TRBV19 to TRBJ2-1; 10 nucleotides match TRBD2. CDR1 is LNHDA and CDR2 is SQIVND in the germline V gene (reference sequence). The CDR3 consists of 14 residues. The V and J ends lost 6 bases and 4 bases, in that order; junction bases with no gene match: 3. CDR3 nucleotides: TGTGCCAGTAGGCCTAGCGGGAGTTACAATGAGCAGTTCTTC. Translating it yields CASRPSGSYNEQFF.